The entry that follows covers one T cell receptor (beta chain) sequence. This sample is part of a study of shared clonotypes between healthy human individuals. Clones were sequenced by immunoSEQ multiplex PCR, and TCRdb holds only the in-frame ones, with some missing. Among about 380,000 clones, around 96% were seen once, and the ten largest hold about 0.32%. The V gene end was trimmed by 5 bases and the J gene end by 5 bases; junction bases not matched to a gene: 5. Germline V lookup: CDR1 SGHDT, CDR2 YYEEEE. CDR3 length equals 14 residues. Sequencing was done on a sample of memory CD8+ T cells sorted from blood. Subset in this sample: CD45RO+ cells pooled with CCR7-negative TemRA cells. The clonotype originates from a man aged 30-40 years in good health. The V gene is TRBV5-6, the J gene TRBJ2-1, with 9 bases that match TRBD1. This chain's CDR3 is CASSSGQGHNEQFF. The CDR3 nucleotides are TGTGCCAGCAGTTCGGGACAGGGTCACAATGAGCAGTTCTTC.